Reported below is one TCR beta chain. Some clones are missing from TCRdb's copy, which holds only in-frame ones; the method was immunoSEQ multiplex PCR. Here the sample spans some 190,000 clones, about 86% being singletons. This entry belongs to a study of blood T cell repertoires in COVID-19. Study overall: From the United States, Italy and Spain came samples of acute and convalescent COVID-19.

Germline values: CDR1 MNHEY, CDR2 SVGAGI. The CDR3 covers 14 residues. V lost 9 bases, J lost 2 bases, and 17 bases lay in between. The sequence came from a man aged 18 to 29 with active or convalescent COVID-19. The sequencing sample was made of peripheral blood. This chain links TRBV6-5 with TRBJ2-7, with D possibly being TRBD2 (6 bases). The CDR3 loop reads CASHGAGSAYEQYF. The CDR3, as DNA: TGTGCCAGTCACGGTGCGGGGTCCGCCTACGAGCAGTACTTC.